What follows are 5 T cell receptor beta chains derived from one specimen sequenced in a study of tissue T cells after allogeneic stem cell transplantation. Data came from immunoSEQ multiplex PCR; TCRdb stores just in-frame clones and leaves some out. The repertoire includes thousands of clones, 33% of them detected once, and less than 4.5% sits in the top ten. The time point denotes: mouse harvest day 14 after allogeneic transplant. Each mouse received 10^7 T-cell-depleted marrow cells plus 10^6 splenic CD5+ T cells by tail vein. The source material was skin. The source of these receptors is a female BALB/c mouse given C57BL/6 T cells with graft-versus-host disease after an allogeneic hematopoietic cell transplant.

This clone qualifies as medium-sized. Genes and germline are mouse. The read finishes 1 residue shy of the CDR3 end, and the germline J gene is used to complete it. This rearrangement joins TRBV26 to TRBJ2-7, with D perhaps assigned TRBD1 or TRBD2 (5 bases each). CDR3 size: 13 residues. V lost 6 bases to trimming and J lost 3 bases, with 12 bases between them. Germline loops: CDR1 KGHPV, CDR2 FQNQEV (reference sequence). The sequenced CDR3 bases are TGTGCCAGCAGACTTGGGACGTACTATGAACAGTAC. Its translation is CASRLGTYYEQY. The whole CDR3 protein is CASRLGTYYEQYF.

As concerns this clone: Genes here carry mouse names. The read falls 1 residue short of the CDR3 end, and the missing part is taken from the germline J gene. The chain couples TRBV26 to TRBJ2-5, with 11 positions matching TRBD1. Germline CDR1 KGHPV, CDR2 FQNQEV (reference sequence). J gave up 6 bases and V 6 bases, and 2 bases lay outside the gene matches. The CDR3 loop spans 13 amino acids. The sequenced part of the CDR3 DNA is TGTGCCAGCAGGGGGGACAGGGGGGACACCCAGTAC. It codes for CASRGDRGDTQY. The entire CDR3 reads CASRGDRGDTQYF.

This clone was picked up one time. Genes and germline come from the mouse. The read ends 1 residue early relative to the CDR3; the germline J gene fills the gap. This chain connects TRBV26 to TRBJ1-2; D remains ambiguous. CDR1 is KGHPV and CDR2 is FQNQEV in the germline V gene (reference sequence). The length of the CDR3 is 13 residues. Trimming took off 2 bases at V and 0 bases at J, with 4 bases between the two ends. CDR3 bases read: TGTGCCAGCAGTCTGGACACAAACTCCGACTACACC. Translation gives CASSLDTNSDYT. The whole CDR3 protein is CASSLDTNSDYTF.

In this sample, this clone is medium-sized. The listed genes are named as in mouse. The read ends 1 residue before the CDR3 terminus; that terminus is restored from the germline J gene. V gene TRBV26 combines with J gene TRBJ2-3; TRBD2 matches at 10 bases. Germline loops: CDR1 KGHPV, CDR2 FQNQEV (reference sequence). V gave up 2 bases and J gave up 1 base; unmatched junction bases: 0. This CDR3 comprises 15 residues. CDR3 amino acids: CASSLGLGGAETLYF. The CDR3 bases that were read are TGTGCCAGCAGTCTGGGACTGGGGGGTGCAGAAACGCTGTAT.

A word on this clone: Mouse gene names and germline throughout. The observed sequence ends 1 residue before the CDR3 terminus, with the missing tail filled in from the germline J gene. J is TRBJ2-2 and V is TRBV31; no clear D gene. The V gene lost 0 bases and the J gene lost 1 base, with 3 bases spanning the gap. The V gene's germline CDR1 is GKSSPN and CDR2 SITVG. The CDR3 loop spans 13 amino acids. The DNA read from the CDR3 is TGTGCCTGGAGTCTAGAAAACACCGGGCAGCTCTAC. Protein: CAWSLENTGQLY. The whole CDR3 region reads CAWSLENTGQLYF.